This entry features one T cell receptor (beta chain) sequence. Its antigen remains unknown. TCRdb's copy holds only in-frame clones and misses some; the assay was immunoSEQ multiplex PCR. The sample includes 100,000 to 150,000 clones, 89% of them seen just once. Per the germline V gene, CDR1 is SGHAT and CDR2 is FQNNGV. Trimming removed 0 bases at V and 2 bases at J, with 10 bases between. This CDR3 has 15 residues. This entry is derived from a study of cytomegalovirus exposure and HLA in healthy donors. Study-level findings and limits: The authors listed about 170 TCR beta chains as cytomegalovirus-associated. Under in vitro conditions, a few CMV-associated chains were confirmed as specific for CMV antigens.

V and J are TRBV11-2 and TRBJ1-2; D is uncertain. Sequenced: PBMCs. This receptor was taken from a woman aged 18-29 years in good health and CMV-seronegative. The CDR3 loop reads CASSLDPDTNYGYTF. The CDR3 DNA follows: TGTGCCAGCAGCTTAGATCCAGACACGAACTATGGCTACACCTTC.